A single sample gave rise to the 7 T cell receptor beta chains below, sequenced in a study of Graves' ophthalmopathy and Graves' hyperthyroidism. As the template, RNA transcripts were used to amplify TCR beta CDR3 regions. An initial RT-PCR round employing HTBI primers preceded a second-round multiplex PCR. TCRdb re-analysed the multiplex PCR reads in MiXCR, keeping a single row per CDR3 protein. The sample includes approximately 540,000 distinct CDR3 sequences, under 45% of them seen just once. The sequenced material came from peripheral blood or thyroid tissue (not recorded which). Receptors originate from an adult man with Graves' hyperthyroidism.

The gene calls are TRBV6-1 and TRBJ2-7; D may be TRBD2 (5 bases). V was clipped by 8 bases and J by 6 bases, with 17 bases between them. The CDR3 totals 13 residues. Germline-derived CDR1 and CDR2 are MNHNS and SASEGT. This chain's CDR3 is CASLEGLPCEQYF. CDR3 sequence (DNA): TGTGCCAGCCTAGAGGGCCTCCCCTGCGAGCAGTACTTC.

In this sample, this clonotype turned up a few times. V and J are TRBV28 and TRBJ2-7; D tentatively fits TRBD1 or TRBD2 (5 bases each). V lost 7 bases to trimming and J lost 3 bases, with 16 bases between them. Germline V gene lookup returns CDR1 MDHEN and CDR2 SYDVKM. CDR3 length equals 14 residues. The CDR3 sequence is CASIRGGGNYEQYF. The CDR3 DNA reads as TGTGCCAGCATCCGGGGTGGGGGAAACTACGAGCAGTACTTC.

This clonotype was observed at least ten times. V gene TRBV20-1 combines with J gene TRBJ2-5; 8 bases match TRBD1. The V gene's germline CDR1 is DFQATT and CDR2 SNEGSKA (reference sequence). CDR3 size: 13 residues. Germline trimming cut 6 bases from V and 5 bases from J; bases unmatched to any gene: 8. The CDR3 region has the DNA TGCAGTGCCCCACAGGGGGTAGGGGAGACCCAGTACTTC. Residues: CSAPQGVGETQYF.

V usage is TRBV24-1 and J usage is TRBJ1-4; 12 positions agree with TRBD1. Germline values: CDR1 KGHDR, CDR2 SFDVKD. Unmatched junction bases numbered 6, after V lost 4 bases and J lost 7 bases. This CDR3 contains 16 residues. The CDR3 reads CATSDPGQGAFEKLFF. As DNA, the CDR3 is TGTGCCACCAGTGACCCGGGACAGGGGGCATTTGAAAAACTGTTTTTT.

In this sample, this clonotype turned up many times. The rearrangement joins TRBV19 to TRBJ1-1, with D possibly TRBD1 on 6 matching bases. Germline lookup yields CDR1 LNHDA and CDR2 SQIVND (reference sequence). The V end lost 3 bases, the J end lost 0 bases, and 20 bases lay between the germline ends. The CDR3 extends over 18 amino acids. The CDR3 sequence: CASSIPNRAPFVNTEAFF. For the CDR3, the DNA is TGTGCCAGTAGTATCCCTAACAGGGCTCCTTTCGTGAACACTGAAGCTTTCTTT.

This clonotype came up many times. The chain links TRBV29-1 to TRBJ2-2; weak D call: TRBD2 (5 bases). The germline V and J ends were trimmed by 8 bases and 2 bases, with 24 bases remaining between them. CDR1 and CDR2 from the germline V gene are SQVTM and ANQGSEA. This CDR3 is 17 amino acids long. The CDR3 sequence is CSRLSGPSRLNTGELFF. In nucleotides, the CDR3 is TGCAGCCGACTTTCCGGGCCCAGCCGACTAAACACCGGGGAGCTGTTTTTT.

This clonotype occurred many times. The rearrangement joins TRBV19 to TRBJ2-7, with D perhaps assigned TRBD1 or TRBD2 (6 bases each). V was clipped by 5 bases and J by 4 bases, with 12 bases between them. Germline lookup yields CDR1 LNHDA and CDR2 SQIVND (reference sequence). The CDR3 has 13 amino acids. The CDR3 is CASSWGDMYEQYF. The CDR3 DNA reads TGTGCCAGTAGTTGGGGGGACATGTACGAGCAGTACTTC.